This T cell receptor (beta chain) was recorded in a study of beta chain features in type 1 diabetes. In the study overall: Patients were similar to healthy donors in age and gender (as well as in cell yields). General study findings and limits: Shortening that was moderate but significant affected the TCRB CDR3s of Type 1 diabetes patients in all four CD4+ subsets. The question of HLA type influencing TCRB rearrangement was one that remained unresolved here. In the patient group, naive, central memory and Treg TCRB repertoires seemed more alike than in the healthy donor group.

This CDR3 is 15 amino acids long. Germline loops: CDR1 MGHRA, CDR2 YSYEKL. Trimming removed 0 bases from V and 8 bases from J; junction bases left unmatched: 6. The sample holds a few counts of this clone. Its antigen is not identified. Expressed TCRB transcripts got sequenced, as all isolated RNA was reverse transcribed. The protocol was immunoSEQ multiplex PCR, while the TCRdb copy is restricted to in-frame clones and leaves out a portion. The sample has approximately 170,000 clones; approximately 7.9% are singletons. Each of the CD4+ naive, central memory, regulatory and stem cell-like memory populations was sorted via CD45RO/CCR7/CD25/CD127/CD95/CD27.

Sequencing input: central memory CD4+ T cells from blood. The source is a man aged 18-30 years with type 1 diabetes. This chain connects TRBV4-1 to TRBJ1-2; TRBD1 matches at 10 bases. The CDR3, as DNA: TGCGCCAGCAGCCAAGATGGGACAGGGGTGCAGGGCTACACCTTC. This translates into CASSQDGTGVQGYTF.